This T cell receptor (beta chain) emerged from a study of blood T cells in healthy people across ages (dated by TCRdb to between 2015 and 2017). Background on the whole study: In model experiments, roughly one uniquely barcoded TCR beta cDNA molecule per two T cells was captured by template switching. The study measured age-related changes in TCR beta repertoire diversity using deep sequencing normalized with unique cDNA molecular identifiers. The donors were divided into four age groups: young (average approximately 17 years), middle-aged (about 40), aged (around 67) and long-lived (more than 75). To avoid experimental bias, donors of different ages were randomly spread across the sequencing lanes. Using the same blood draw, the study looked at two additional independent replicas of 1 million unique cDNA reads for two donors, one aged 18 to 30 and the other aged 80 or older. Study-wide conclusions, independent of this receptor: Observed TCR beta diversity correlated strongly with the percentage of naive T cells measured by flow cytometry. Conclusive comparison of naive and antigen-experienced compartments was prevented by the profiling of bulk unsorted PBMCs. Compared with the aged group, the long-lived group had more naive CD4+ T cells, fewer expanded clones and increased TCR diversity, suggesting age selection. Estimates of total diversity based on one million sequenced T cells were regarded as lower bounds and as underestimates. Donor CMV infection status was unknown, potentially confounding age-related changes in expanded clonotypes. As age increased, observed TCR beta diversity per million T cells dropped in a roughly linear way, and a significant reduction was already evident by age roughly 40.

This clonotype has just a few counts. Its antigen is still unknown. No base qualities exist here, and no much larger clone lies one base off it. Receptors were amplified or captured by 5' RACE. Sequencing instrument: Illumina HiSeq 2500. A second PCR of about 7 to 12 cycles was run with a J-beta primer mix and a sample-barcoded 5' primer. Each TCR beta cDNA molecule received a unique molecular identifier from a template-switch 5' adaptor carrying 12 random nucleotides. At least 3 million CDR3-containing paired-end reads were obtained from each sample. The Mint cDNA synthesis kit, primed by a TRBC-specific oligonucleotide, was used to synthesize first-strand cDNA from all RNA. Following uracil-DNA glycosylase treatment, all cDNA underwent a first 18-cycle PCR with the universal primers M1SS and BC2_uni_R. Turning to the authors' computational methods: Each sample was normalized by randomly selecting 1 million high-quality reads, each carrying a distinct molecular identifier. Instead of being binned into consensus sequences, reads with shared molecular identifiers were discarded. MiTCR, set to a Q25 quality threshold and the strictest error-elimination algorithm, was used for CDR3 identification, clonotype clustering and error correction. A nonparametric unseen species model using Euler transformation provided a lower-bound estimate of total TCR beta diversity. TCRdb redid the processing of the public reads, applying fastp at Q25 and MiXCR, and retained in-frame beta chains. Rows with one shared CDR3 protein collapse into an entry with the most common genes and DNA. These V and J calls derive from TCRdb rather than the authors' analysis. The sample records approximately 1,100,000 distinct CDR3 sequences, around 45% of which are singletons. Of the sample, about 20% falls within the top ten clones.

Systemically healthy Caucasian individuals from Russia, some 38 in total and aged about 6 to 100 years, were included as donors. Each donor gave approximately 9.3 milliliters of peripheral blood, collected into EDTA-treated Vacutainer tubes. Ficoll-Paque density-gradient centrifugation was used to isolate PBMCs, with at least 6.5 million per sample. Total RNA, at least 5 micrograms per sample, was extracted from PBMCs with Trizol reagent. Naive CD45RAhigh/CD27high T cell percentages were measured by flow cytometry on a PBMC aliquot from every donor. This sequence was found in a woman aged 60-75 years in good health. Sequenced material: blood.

Read as DNA, the sequence is TGTGCCAGCAGTTTAACCAACAATCAGCCCCAGCATTTT. Translated, it reads CASSLTNNQPQHF. The sequence joins TRBV12-3 or TRBV12-4 to TRBJ1-5, with the D gene uncertain. The V and J ends are trimmed by 2 bases and 3 bases, leaving 5 bases between them. The CDR3 runs 13 amino acids, cysteine and phenylalanine included. The only DNA kept is the CDR3, 39 bases in frame from the first base.